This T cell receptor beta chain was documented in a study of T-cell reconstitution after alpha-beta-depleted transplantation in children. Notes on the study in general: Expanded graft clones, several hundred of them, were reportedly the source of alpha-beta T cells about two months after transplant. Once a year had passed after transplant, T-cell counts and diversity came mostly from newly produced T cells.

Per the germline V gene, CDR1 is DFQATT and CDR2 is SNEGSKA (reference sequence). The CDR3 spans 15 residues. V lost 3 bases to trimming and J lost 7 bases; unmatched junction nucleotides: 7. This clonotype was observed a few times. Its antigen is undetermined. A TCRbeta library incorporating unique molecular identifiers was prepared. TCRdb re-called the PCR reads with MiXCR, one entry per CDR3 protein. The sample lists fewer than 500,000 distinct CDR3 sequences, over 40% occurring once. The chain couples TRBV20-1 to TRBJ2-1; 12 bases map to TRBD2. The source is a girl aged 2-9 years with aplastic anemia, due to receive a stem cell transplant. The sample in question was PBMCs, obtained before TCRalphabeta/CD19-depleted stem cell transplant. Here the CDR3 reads CSASPLAGGHNEQFF. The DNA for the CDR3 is TGCAGTGCTAGCCCCCTAGCGGGGGGGCATAATGAGCAGTTCTTC.